Each of the 3 T cell receptor beta chains below was sequenced from the same sample in a study of cytomegalovirus exposure and HLA in healthy donors. Data came from immunoSEQ multiplex PCR; TCRdb stores just in-frame clones and leaves some out. The data contain under 400,000 clones, nearly 90% of them singletons. The sequencing sample was made of PBMCs. The receptors were gathered from a young man in good health and CMV-seronegative.

This chain connects TRBV5-1 to TRBJ2-5, with TRBD1 matching over 9 bases. The germline gives CDR1 SGHRS, CDR2 YFSETQ. The CDR3 totals 15 residues. J lost 0 bases, V lost 3 bases, and 3 bases had no gene match. The CDR3 spells CASSWTGANQETQYF. The CDR3 nucleotides are TGCGCCAGCAGCTGGACAGGGGCCAACCAAGAGACCCAGTACTTC.

This clone was recorded once. The chain uses TRBV15 and TRBJ1-1; D not resolved. CDR1 is LNHNV and CDR2 is YYDKDF in the germline V gene (reference sequence). Trimming removed 0 bases from V and 1 base from J, with 6 bases in between. CDR3 length: 14 amino acids. CDR3 sequence (DNA): TGTGCCACCAGCAGAGATCCGGGGAACACTGAAGCTTTCTTT. As protein: CATSRDPGNTEAFF.

The chain has TRBV20-1 and TRBJ1-1, with a tentative D call TRBD1 (6 bases). From germline, CDR1 is DFQATT and CDR2 SNEGSKA (reference sequence). With 8 bases removed from V and 3 bases from J, the gap between germline ends came to 10 bases. The CDR3 is made up of 11 amino acids. CDR3 residues: CSTNRDTEAFF. DNA of the CDR3: TGCAGTACGAACAGGGACACTGAAGCTTTCTTT.